A selection of T cell receptor beta chains follows, all from one sample in a study of blood T cells in healthy people across ages. TCRdb re-derived calls from the 5' RACE reads in MiXCR, one entry per CDR3 protein. This sample has 910,000 or so distinct CDR3 sequences; roughly 47% occur once, and the top ten carry over 20%. The sample taken for sequencing was blood. Source of these receptors: a woman in her sixties in good health. The CDR3 runs from the conserved cysteine through the conserved F or W. D genes are given only for firm matches. Clone size is not always given. Where it is, it says once, few, many or a class for expanded clones.

J: TRBJ2-3; size: NA; D: NA; V: TRBV28; DNA: TGTGCCAGCAGTCCCCAGGGCATGTATACGCAGTATTTT; CDR3: CASSPQGMYTQYF
J: TRBJ2-3; size: NA; D: NA; V: TRBV6-2/TRBV6-3; DNA: TGTGCCAGCAGTGACGTCTCAAACACAGATACGCAGTATTTT; CDR3: CASSDVSNTDTQYF
J: TRBJ2-5; size: few; D: NA; V: TRBV25-1; DNA: TGTGCCAGCAGTCCACGCGGGGGCGGGCAAGAGACCCAGTACTTC; CDR3: CASSPRGGGQETQYF
J: TRBJ1-1; size: NA; D: NA; V: TRBV30; DNA: TGTGCCTGGAGTCGGACAAGTGAAGCTTTCTTT; CDR3: CAWSRTSEAFF
J: TRBJ1-5; size: once; D: NA; V: TRBV20-1; DNA: TGCAGTGCTAGAGGGGAGCGTCCCAGGGACGGCCTCCGCAATCAGCCCCAGCATTTT; CDR3: CSARGERPRDGLRNQPQHF
J: TRBJ2-1; size: NA; D: NA; V: TRBV6-1; DNA: TGTGCCAGCAGTGAAATGGGCCATAATGAGCAGTTCTTC; CDR3: CASSEMGHNEQFF
J: TRBJ2-1; size: NA; D: NA; V: TRBV7-9; DNA: TGTGCCAGCAGCTTAGGGGAGCGCGGCCCCAGCTCCTACAATGAGCAGTTCTTC; CDR3: CASSLGERGPSSYNEQFF
J: TRBJ2-1; size: NA; D: TRBD2; V: TRBV9; DNA: TGTGCCAGCAGAGAAGCGGGAGGCACATACAATGAGCAGTTCTTC; CDR3: CASREAGGTYNEQFF
J: TRBJ1-2; size: NA; D: TRBD1; V: TRBV19; DNA: TGTGCCAGTGGTGCGGGACAGGGTTTGGGAGGCTACACCTTC; CDR3: CASGAGQGLGGYTF
J: TRBJ1-1; size: few; D: NA; V: TRBV3-1; DNA: TGTGCCAGCAGCCGAGAACAGGACATGAACACTGAAGCTTTCTTT; CDR3: CASSREQDMNTEAFF
J: TRBJ2-1; size: few; D: NA; V: TRBV28; DNA: TGTGCCAGCAGTCCCACCGGCCATCCCACCTACAATGAGCAGTTCTTC; CDR3: CASSPTGHPTYNEQFF
J: TRBJ2-2; size: NA; D: NA; V: TRBV7-9; DNA: TGTGCCAGCAGCATCGACCTGACCGGGGAGCTGTTTTTT; CDR3: CASSIDLTGELFF
J: TRBJ1-2; size: few; D: TRBD1; V: TRBV4-2; DNA: TGTGCCAGCAGCCAAGATAGTCAACAGGGGTATGGCTACACCTTC; CDR3: CASSQDSQQGYGYTF
J: TRBJ2-7; size: NA; D: NA; V: TRBV12-3/TRBV12-4; DNA: TGTGCCAGCAGTCTACACGCCTACGAGCAGTACTTC; CDR3: CASSLHAYEQYF
J: TRBJ1-2; size: few; D: NA; V: TRBV12-3/TRBV12-4; DNA: TGTGCCAGCAGTTTATCCGGGGGGCTCGGTGGCTACACCTTC; CDR3: CASSLSGGLGGYTF
J: TRBJ2-7; size: NA; D: TRBD2; V: TRBV7-2; DNA: TGTGCCAGCAGTTCCTCTGGCGGGAGGCGCTACGAGCAGTACTTC; CDR3: CASSSSGGRRYEQYF
J: TRBJ1-2; size: NA; D: TRBD1; V: TRBV27; DNA: TGTGCCACCAAGGACAGGGGCTATGGCTACACCTTC; CDR3: CATKDRGYGYTF
J: TRBJ2-5; size: NA; D: NA; V: TRBV5-1; DNA: TGCGCCAGTAGCGGAGGGGCTTCGCAAGAGACCCAGTACTTC; CDR3: CASSGGASQETQYF
J: TRBJ1-1; size: NA; D: NA; V: TRBV7-2; DNA: TGTGCCAGCAGCTTCAGGGAAAAGCTTGAAGCTTTCTTT; CDR3: CASSFREKLEAFF
J: TRBJ1-1; size: NA; D: TRBD1; V: TRBV14; DNA: TGTGCCAGCAGCCACAAGAGAACAGGGGTGGCTGAAGCTTTCTTT; CDR3: CASSHKRTGVAEAFF
J: TRBJ2-7; size: few; D: TRBD2; V: TRBV20-1; DNA: TGCAGTGCTAGAACTAGCGAAAACTCCTACGAGCAGTACTTC; CDR3: CSARTSENSYEQYF
J: TRBJ2-7; size: NA; D: TRBD2; V: TRBV6-1; DNA: TGTGCCAGCAGTTTGAGGTTAGCGGGGAGTGTATACGAGCAGTACTTC; CDR3: CASSLRLAGSVYEQYF
J: TRBJ2-3; size: NA; D: NA; V: TRBV9; DNA: TGTGCCAACAGCGTAATGCGGGAAGCATCGCAGTATTTT; CDR3: CANSVMREASQYF
J: TRBJ2-7; size: few; D: TRBD2; V: TRBV28; DNA: TGTGCCAGCAGCCTAGCGGACCCTGCCTACGAGCAGTACTTC; CDR3: CASSLADPAYEQYF
J: TRBJ1-1; size: NA; D: NA; V: TRBV5-1; DNA: TGCGCCAGCAGCCCCCGACAGTGGAACACTGAAGCTTTCTTT; CDR3: CASSPRQWNTEAFF
J: TRBJ2-7; size: NA; D: TRBD2; V: TRBV7-2; DNA: TGTGCCAGCAGCCCAGCTAGCGGGAGCTACAATGAGCAGTACTTC; CDR3: CASSPASGSYNEQYF
J: TRBJ1-2; size: NA; D: NA; V: TRBV4-1; DNA: TGCGCCAGCAGCCAGGAGGGACCCCACTATGGCTACACCTTC; CDR3: CASSQEGPHYGYTF
J: TRBJ2-3; size: NA; D: TRBD1; V: TRBV12-3/TRBV12-4; DNA: TGTGCCTCCGGACAGGGGGAATCGCAGTATTTT; CDR3: CASGQGESQYF
J: TRBJ2-7; size: many; D: NA; V: TRBV6-2/TRBV6-3; DNA: TGTGCCAGCAGGGAGGGGGCCTACGAGCAGTACTTC; CDR3: CASREGAYEQYF
J: TRBJ2-1; size: NA; D: TRBD2; V: TRBV20-1; DNA: TGCAGTGCTAGAGAGCGGGAGGGCTGGAATGAGCAGTTCTTC; CDR3: CSAREREGWNEQFF
J: TRBJ1-2; size: NA; D: TRBD1; V: TRBV28; DNA: TGTGCCAGCAGTCTAACCGGGACAGGAGTCCCCTACACCTTC; CDR3: CASSLTGTGVPYTF
J: TRBJ2-5; size: NA; D: NA; V: TRBV2; DNA: TGTGCCAGCAGTGAGAACAAAGAGACCCAGTACTTC; CDR3: CASSENKETQYF
J: TRBJ2-7; size: NA; D: TRBD2; V: TRBV6-2/TRBV6-3; DNA: TGTGCCAGCAGTAACCCGGGACTAGCGACGGATGGGTACGAGCAGTACTTC; CDR3: CASSNPGLATDGYEQYF
J: TRBJ2-1; size: few; D: NA; V: TRBV4-3; DNA: TGCGCCAGCAGCCAAGATCGGGGGACAAGCTCCTACAATGAGCAGTTCTTC; CDR3: CASSQDRGTSSYNEQFF
J: TRBJ2-1; size: NA; D: NA; V: TRBV11-2; DNA: TGTGCCAGCAGCGCCGCGCCCAATGAGCAGTTCTTC; CDR3: CASSAAPNEQFF
J: TRBJ2-3; size: few; D: TRBD2; V: TRBV12-3/TRBV12-4; DNA: TGTGCCAGCAGTATAGCGGGAGTTCGGGGAGATACGCAGTATTTT; CDR3: CASSIAGVRGDTQYF
J: TRBJ2-5; size: NA; D: NA; V: TRBV5-6; DNA: TGTGCCAGCAGCTTGGGGCAGGGGATCGATGAGACCCAGTACTTC; CDR3: CASSLGQGIDETQYF
J: TRBJ2-3; size: few; D: NA; V: TRBV11-2; DNA: TGTGCCAGCAGCTCTTTAGAGCCGATCAGCGGTGGCACAGATACGCAGTATTTT; CDR3: CASSSLEPISGGTDTQYF
J: TRBJ2-4; size: NA; D: NA; V: TRBV10-3; DNA: TGTGCCATCAGTGAAGGGCCTACAGCCAAAAACATTCAGTACTTC; CDR3: CAISEGPTAKNIQYF
J: TRBJ2-7; size: NA; D: NA; V: TRBV18; DNA: TGTGCCAGCTCACCTTCAGGGGAATCGGTGCAGTACTTC; CDR3: CASSPSGESVQYF
J: TRBJ2-4; size: NA; D: NA; V: TRBV28; DNA: TGTGCCAGCAGTTTGGAGGGGGCTGGGACCAAAAACATTCAGTACTTC; CDR3: CASSLEGAGTKNIQYF
J: TRBJ2-1; size: NA; D: NA; V: TRBV11-2; DNA: TGTGCCAGCAGCCTAGATATAGGGGACGGGAACAATGAGCAGTTCTTC; CDR3: CASSLDIGDGNNEQFF
J: TRBJ2-4; size: few; D: NA; V: TRBV7-9; DNA: TGTGCCAGCAGCTTAGGACCAAAAACATCCAAAAACATTCAGTACTTC; CDR3: CASSLGPKTSKNIQYF
J: TRBJ2-3; size: NA; D: TRBD2; V: TRBV2; DNA: TGTGCCAGCAGTGTTAGGACTAGCGGCACAGATACGCAGTATTTT; CDR3: CASSVRTSGTDTQYF
J: TRBJ2-7; size: many; D: NA; V: TRBV5-1; DNA: TGTGCCAGCAGTTTAGCGCTGGGTTACGAGCAGTACTTC; CDR3: CASSLALGYEQYF
J: TRBJ2-7; size: NA; D: NA; V: TRBV19; DNA: TGTGCCAGTAGTATAGGCCGTTGGCGCGGAACAGCCTACGAGCAGTACTTC; CDR3: CASSIGRWRGTAYEQYF
J: TRBJ2-5; size: NA; D: NA; V: TRBV4-2; DNA: TGTGCCAGCAGCCAAGATTGGGCAGGGGTGCAAGAGACCCAGTACTTC; CDR3: CASSQDWAGVQETQYF
J: TRBJ2-7; size: NA; D: TRBD1; V: TRBV20-1; DNA: TGCAGTGCTCCGAGACCGGGACAGGGACAGCGCGAGCAGTACTTC; CDR3: CSAPRPGQGQREQYF
J: TRBJ2-5; size: NA; D: TRBD2; V: TRBV6-4; DNA: TGTGCCAGCAGTCCCCAATCTAGCGGGAACAATGAGCAGTACTTC; CDR3: CASSPQSSGNNEQYF
J: TRBJ1-2; size: NA; D: NA; V: TRBV28; DNA: TGTGCCAGCAGTTTTGGGGCACTCTATGGCTACACCTTC; CDR3: CASSFGALYGYTF
J: TRBJ2-5; size: NA; D: TRBD2; V: TRBV6-5; DNA: TGTGCCAGCAGTAACTGGCTTGGGCTAGCGGGAAGGTCGGAGACCCAGTACTTC; CDR3: CASSNWLGLAGRSETQYF
J: TRBJ2-7; size: once; D: NA; V: TRBV20-1; DNA: TGCAGTGCTAGGCCGGACTACGACGAGCAGTACTTC; CDR3: CSARPDYDEQYF
J: TRBJ2-1; size: NA; D: NA; V: TRBV20-1; DNA: TGCAGTGCTAGAGATCTTGGCGAGAGCTCCTACAATGAGCAGTTCTTC; CDR3: CSARDLGESSYNEQFF
J: TRBJ2-5; size: few; D: TRBD1; V: TRBV2; DNA: TGTGCCAGCAGTGCAGGCCTCCCCGGGACAGAAGAGACCCAGTACTTC; CDR3: CASSAGLPGTEETQYF
J: TRBJ2-7; size: many; D: TRBD2; V: TRBV29-1; DNA: TGCAGCGTTGCTGGACTAGCGGGAGACCCCTACGAGCAGTACTTC; CDR3: CSVAGLAGDPYEQYF
J: TRBJ1-2; size: few; D: NA; V: TRBV10-3; DNA: TGTGCCATCAGTGTCGGTCTGAACTATGGCTACACCTTC; CDR3: CAISVGLNYGYTF
J: TRBJ2-3; size: NA; D: TRBD1; V: TRBV27; DNA: TGTGCCAGCCGAATGGGGACAGCCGACACAGATACGCAGTATTTT; CDR3: CASRMGTADTDTQYF